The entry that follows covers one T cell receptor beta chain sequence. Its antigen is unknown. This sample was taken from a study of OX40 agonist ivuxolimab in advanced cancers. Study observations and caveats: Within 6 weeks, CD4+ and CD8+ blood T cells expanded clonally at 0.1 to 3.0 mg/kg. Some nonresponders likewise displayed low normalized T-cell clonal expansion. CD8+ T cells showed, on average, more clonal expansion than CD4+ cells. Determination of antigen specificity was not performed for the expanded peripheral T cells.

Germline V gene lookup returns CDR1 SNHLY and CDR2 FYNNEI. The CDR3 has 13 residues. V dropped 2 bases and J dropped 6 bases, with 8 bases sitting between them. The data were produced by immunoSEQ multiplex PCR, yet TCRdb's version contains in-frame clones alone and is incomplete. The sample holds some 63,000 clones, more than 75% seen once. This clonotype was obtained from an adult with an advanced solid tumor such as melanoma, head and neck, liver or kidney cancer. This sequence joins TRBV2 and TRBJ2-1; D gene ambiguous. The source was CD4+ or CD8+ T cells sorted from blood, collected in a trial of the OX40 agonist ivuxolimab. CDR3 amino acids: CASSETESNEQFF. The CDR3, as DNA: TGTGCCAGCAGTGAAACCGAGTCCAATGAGCAGTTCTTC. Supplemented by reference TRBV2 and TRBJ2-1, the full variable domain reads EPEVTQTPSHQVTQMGQEVILRCVPISNHLYFYWYRQILGQKVEFLVSFYNNEISEKSEIFDDQFSVERPDGSNFTLKIRSTKLEDSAMYFCASSETESNEQFFGPGTRLTVL.